This section outlines one T cell receptor (beta chain) sequence together with its context. V trimming: 5 bases; J trimming: 5 bases; junction bases outside the gene matches: 6. The CDR3 spans 15 residues. Germline CDR1 is LGHNA and CDR2 is YNFKEQ. The sample comes from a study of identical twins. From the 5' RACE reads, TCRdb called clonotypes with MiXCR, one entry per CDR3 protein. The repertoire holds roughly 200,000 distinct CDR3 sequences, more than 15% seen once, with 40% in the top ten. These records were also assigned to another study, of T cells expressing NK-cell markers. From that second work: Dominant NKG2C+ clonotypes accounted for roughly 1.0-7.0% of CD8+ T cells in about 6 donors.

This TCR was recovered from a woman aged 18-29 years in good health. Material for sequencing was CD8+ T cells sorted from blood. The chain links TRBV4-2 to TRBJ1-1; 12 nucleotides align to TRBD1. The CDR3 DNA follows: TGTGCCAGCAGCGACCGGGACAGGGGGCTAACTGAAGCTTTCTTT. Residues: CASSDRDRGLTEAFF.